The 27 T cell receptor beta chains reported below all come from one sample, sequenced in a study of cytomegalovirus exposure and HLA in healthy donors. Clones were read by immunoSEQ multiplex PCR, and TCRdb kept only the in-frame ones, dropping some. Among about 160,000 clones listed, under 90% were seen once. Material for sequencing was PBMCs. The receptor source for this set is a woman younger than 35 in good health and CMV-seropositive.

As DNA, the CDR3 is TGTGCCAGCAGTTTATTTAGTCGGGGAAACGGGAACTATGGCTACACCTTC. Protein: CASSLFSRGNGNYGYTF. V gene TRBV28 combines with J gene TRBJ1-2, with unresolved D. V was clipped by 1 base and J by 2 bases, with 17 bases between them. The CDR3 is made up of 17 amino acids. CDR1 MDHEN and CDR2 SYDVKM come from the germline V gene.

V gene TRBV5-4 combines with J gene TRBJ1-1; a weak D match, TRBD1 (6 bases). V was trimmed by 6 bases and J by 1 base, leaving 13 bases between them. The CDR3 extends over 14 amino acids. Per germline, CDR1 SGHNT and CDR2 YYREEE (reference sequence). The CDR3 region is CASTHRQANTEAFF. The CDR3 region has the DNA TGTGCCAGCACCCATCGACAGGCGAACACTGAAGCTTTCTTT.

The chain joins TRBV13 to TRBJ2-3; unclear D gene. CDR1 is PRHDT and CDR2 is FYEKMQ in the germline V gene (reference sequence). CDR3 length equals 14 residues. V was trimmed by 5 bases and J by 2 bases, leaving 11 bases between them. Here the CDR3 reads CASSPGSNTDTQYF. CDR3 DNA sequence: TGTGCCAGCAGCCCCGGGTCCAACACAGATACGCAGTATTTT.

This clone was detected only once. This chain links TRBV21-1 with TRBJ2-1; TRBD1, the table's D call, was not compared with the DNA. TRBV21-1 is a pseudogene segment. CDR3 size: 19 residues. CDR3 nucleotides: TGTGCCAGCAGCAATTGTTGGGCGAGGGACAGGGAATCCTACAATGAGCAGTTCTTC. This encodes CASSNCWARDRESYNEQFF.

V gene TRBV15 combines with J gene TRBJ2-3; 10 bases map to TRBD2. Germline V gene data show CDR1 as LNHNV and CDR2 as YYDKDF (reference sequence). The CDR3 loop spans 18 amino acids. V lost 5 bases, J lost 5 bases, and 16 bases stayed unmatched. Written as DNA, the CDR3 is TGTGCCACCAGCGATAAAGCGGGAGGGTATAGGGAGAGAGATACGCAGTATTTT. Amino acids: CATSDKAGGYRERDTQYF.

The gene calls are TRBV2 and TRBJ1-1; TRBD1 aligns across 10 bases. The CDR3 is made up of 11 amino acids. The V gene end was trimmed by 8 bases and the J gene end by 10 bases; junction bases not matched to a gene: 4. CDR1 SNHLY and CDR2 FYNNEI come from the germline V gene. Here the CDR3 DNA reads TGTGCCAGCGGTTGGGACAGGGGAGCTTTCTTT. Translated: CASGWDRGAFF.

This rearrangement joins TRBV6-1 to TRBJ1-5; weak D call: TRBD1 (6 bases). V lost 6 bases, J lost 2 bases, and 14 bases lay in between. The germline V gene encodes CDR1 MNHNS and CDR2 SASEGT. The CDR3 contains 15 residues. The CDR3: CASRPGAGGNQPQHF. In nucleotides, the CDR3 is TGTGCCAGCAGGCCAGGGGCAGGGGGCAATCAGCCCCAGCATTTT.

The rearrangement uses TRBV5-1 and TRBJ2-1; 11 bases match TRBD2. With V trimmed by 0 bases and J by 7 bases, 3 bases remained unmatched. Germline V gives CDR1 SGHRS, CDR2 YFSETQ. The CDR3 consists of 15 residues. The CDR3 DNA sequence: TGCGCCAGCAGCTTGGTCACTAGCGGGAGTAATGAGCAGTTCTTC. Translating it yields CASSLVTSGSNEQFF.

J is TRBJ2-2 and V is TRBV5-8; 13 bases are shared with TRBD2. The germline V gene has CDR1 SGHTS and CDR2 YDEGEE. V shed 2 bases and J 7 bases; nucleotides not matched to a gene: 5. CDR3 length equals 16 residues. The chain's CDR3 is CASSFGTSGIVGELFF. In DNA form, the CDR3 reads TGTGCCAGCAGCTTCGGGACTAGCGGGATAGTCGGGGAGCTGTTTTTT.

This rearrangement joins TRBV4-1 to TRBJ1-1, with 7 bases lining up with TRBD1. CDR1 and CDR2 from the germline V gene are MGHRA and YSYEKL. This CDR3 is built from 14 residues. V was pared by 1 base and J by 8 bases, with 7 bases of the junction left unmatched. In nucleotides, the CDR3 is TGCGCCAGCAGCCAAGGGACAGGTGCGCAGGAAGCTTTCTTT. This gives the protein CASSQGTGAQEAFF.

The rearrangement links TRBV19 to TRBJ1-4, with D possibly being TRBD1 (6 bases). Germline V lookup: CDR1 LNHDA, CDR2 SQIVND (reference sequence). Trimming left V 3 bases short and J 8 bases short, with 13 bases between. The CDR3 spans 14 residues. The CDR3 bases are TGTGCCAGTAGTATGGCAGGGGCGTGGGAAAAACTGTTTTTT. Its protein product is CASSMAGAWEKLFF.

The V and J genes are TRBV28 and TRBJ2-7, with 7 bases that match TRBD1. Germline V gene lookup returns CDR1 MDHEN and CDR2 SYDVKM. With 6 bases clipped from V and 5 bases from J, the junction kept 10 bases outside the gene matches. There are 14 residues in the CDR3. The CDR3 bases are TGTGCCAGCAGGCCGTACAGGGGCCTCAACGAGCAGTACTTC. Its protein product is CASRPYRGLNEQYF. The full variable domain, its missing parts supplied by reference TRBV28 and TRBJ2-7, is DVKVTQSSRYLVKRTGEKVFLECVQDMDHENMFWYRQDPGLGLRLIYFSYDVKMKEKGDIPEGYSVSREKKERFSLILESASTNQTSMYLCASRPYRGLNEQYFGPGTRLTVT.

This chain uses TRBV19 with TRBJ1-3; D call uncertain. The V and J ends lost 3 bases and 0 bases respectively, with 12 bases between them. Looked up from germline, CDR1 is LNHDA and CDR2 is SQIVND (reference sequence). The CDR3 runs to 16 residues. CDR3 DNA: TGTGCCAGTAGTATTATCTGGCCTAGCTCTGGAAACACCATATATTTT. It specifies CASSIIWPSSGNTIYF.

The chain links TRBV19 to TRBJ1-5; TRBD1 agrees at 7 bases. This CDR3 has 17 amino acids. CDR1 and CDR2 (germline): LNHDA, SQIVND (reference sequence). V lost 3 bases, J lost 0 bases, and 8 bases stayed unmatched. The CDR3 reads CASSMGQHGSSNQPQHF. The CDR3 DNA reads TGTGCCAGTAGTATGGGACAGCATGGAAGTAGCAATCAGCCCCAGCATTTT.

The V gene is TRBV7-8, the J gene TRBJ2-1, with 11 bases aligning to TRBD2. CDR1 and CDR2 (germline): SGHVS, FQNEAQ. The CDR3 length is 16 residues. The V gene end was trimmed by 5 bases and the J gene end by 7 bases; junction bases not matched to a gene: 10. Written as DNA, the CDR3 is TGTGCCAGCAGCACTACCGGGACTAGCGGTAGGAATGAGCAGTTCTTC. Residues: CASSTTGTSGRNEQFF.

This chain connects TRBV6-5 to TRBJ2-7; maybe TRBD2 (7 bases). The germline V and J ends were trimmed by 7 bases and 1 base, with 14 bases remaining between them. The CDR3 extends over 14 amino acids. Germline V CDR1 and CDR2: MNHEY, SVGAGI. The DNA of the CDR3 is TGTGCCAGCACCCCGGGGAGGGGGTCCTACGAGCAGTACTTC. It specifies CASTPGRGSYEQYF.

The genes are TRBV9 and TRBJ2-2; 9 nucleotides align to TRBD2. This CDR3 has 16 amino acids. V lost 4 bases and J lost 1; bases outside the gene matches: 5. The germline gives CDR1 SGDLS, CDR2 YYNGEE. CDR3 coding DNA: TGTGCCAGCAGCCCTAGGACTAGCGAGAACACCGGGGAGCTGTTTTTT. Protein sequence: CASSPRTSENTGELFF.

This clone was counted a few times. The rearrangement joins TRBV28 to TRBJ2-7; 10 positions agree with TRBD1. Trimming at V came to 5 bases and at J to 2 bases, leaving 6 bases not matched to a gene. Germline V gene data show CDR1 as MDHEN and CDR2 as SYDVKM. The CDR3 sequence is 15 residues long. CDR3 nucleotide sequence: TGTGCCAGCAGTGAACCCGGGACAGGGGCCTACGAGCAGTACTTC. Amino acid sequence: CASSEPGTGAYEQYF.

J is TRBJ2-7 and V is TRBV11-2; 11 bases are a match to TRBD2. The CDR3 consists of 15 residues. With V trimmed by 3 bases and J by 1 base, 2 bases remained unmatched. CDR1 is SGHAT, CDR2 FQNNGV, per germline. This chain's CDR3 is CASSFTSGSSYEQYF. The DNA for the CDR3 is TGTGCCAGCAGCTTCACTAGCGGGAGTTCCTACGAGCAGTACTTC.

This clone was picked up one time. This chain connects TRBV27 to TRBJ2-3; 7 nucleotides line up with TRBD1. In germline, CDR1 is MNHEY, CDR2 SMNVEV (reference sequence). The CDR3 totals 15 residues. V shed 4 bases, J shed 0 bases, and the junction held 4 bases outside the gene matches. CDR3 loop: CASSSGQVSTDTQYF. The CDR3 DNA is TGTGCCAGCAGTTCAGGACAGGTTAGCACAGATACGCAGTATTTT.

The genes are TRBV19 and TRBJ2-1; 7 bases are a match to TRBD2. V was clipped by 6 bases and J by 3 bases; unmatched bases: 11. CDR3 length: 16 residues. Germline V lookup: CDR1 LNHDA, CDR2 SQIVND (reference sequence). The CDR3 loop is CASSDSGTTDYNEQFF. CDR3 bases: TGTGCCAGTAGCGATTCCGGGACTACTGACTACAATGAGCAGTTCTTC.

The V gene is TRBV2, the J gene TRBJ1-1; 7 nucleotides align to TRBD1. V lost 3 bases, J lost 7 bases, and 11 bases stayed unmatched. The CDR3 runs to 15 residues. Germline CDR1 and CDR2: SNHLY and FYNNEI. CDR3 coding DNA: TGTGCCAGCAGTGAGAGGAGGTCAGGGGGGAGTGAAGCTTTCTTT. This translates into CASSERRSGGSEAFF.

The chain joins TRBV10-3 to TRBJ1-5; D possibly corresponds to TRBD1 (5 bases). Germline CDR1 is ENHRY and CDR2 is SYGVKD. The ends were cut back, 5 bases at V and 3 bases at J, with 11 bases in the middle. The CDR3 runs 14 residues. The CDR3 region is CAISPDRHNQPQHF. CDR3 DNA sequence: TGTGCCATCAGTCCTGACAGACACAATCAGCCCCAGCATTTT.

The CDR3 region is CASSSWTGGGLYGYTF. CDR3 nucleotide sequence: TGTGCCAGCAGTTCTTGGACAGGGGGTGGACTTTATGGCTACACCTTC. V and J are TRBV27 and TRBJ1-2; 10 bases map to TRBD1. V was clipped by 4 bases and J by 5 bases; unmatched bases: 10. Germline V gene lookup returns CDR1 MNHEY and CDR2 SMNVEV (reference sequence). The CDR3 runs to 16 residues.

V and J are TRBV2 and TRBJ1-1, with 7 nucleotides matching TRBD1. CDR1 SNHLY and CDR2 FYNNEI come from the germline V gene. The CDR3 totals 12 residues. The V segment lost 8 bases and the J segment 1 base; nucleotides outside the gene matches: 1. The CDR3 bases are TGTGCCAGCGGGACAGAGAACACTGAAGCTTTCTTT. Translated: CASGTENTEAFF.

CDR3: CASSPLEAGGETQYF. The CDR3, as DNA: TGTGCCAGCAGCCCCTTAGAAGCTGGCGGCGAGACCCAGTACTTC. V usage is TRBV27 and J usage is TRBJ2-5; D gene unclear. Germline lookup yields CDR1 MNHEY and CDR2 SMNVEV (reference sequence). Trimming cost V 6 bases and J 5 bases, with 19 bases left between them. This CDR3 is 15 amino acids long.

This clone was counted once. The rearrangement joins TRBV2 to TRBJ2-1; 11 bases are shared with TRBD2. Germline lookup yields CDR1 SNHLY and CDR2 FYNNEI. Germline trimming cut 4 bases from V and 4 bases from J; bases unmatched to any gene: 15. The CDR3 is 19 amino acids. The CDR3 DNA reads TGTGCCAGCAGTGGTTGGGGTAGGTCTAGCGGGAGGCTTTACAATGAGCAGTTCTTC. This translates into CASSGWGRSSGRLYNEQFF.